This is a list of T cell receptor beta chains from one sample in a study of T cells expressing NK-cell markers. Using the 5' RACE reads, TCRdb records one entry per CDR3 protein without DNA. This table holds 500,000 or so distinct CDR3 sequences. What was sequenced was blood T cells: a sorted CD56 or NKG2C T cell subset, CD4+ or CD8+ T cells, or bulk PBMC T cells (not recorded which). The receptors were gathered from a man younger than 35 in good health. The CDR3 runs from the conserved cysteine through the conserved F or W.

TRBV29-1	15	TRBJ2-2	CSVPGGGGNTGELFF
TRBV7-6	16	TRBJ2-2	CASSLVSSGNTGELFF
TRBV20-1	13	TRBJ2-1	CSGLSAGLAEQFF
TRBV12-3/TRBV12-4	14	TRBJ2-1	CASSLVSRAAEQFF
TRBV4-1	14	TRBJ2-1	CASSQEGLLNEQFF
TRBV7-2	16	TRBJ2-1	CASSPPSGTAYNEQFF
TRBV20-1	18	TRBJ2-1	CSARGSGLAGGPMDEQFF
TRBV5-1	12	TRBJ2-1	CASRNGNNEQFF
TRBV21-1	20	TRBJ2-4	CASSCLGLAGGDKAKNIQYF
TRBV9	17	TRBJ1-1	CASSVDPSGLLNTEAFF
TRBV5-5	13	TRBJ1-2	CASSLPDLYGYTF
TRBV18	12	TRBJ2-1	CASSRPTQIQFF
TRBV12-3/TRBV12-4	15	TRBJ1-5	CASSLGSTKNQPQHF
TRBV27	13	TRBJ2-1	CASRSLSVDEQFF
TRBV6-6	13	TRBJ1-3	CASSEVPGNTIYF
TRBV5-1	14	TRBJ2-2	CASSEAGHAGELFF
TRBV3-1	14	TRBJ2-7	CASSPLDRVGEQYF
TRBV3-1	14	TRBJ2-3	CASGGFAVEDTQYF